These 6 T cell receptor beta chains were sequenced from one sample in a study of blood T cell repertoires in COVID-19. Profiling relied on immunoSEQ multiplex PCR, and the TCRdb table lists in-frame clones only, not all of them. The sample shows roughly 80,000 clones, around 83% of them seen only once. The sequenced material came from peripheral blood. The receptors were sampled from a man aged 50 or older with acute or convalescent COVID-19.

The J gene is TRBJ1-6, the V gene TRBV27, with 8 nucleotides matching TRBD1. CDR1 and CDR2 from the germline V gene are MNHEY and SMNVEV (reference sequence). V trimming: 5 bases; J trimming: 9 bases; junction bases outside the gene matches: 9. The CDR3 runs to 15 residues. CDR3 sequence (DNA): TGTGCCAGCAGTCTAAGGGACAGGCGCTCTTCACCCCTCCACTTT. Its translation: CASSLRDRRSSPLHF.

This clone was seen only a few times. This chain joins TRBV9 and TRBJ2-5; 9 bases match TRBD1. Per the germline V gene, CDR1 is SGDLS and CDR2 is YYNGEE. J was trimmed by 4 bases and V by 4 bases; bases with no gene match: 8. The CDR3 length is 15 residues. CDR3 in DNA: TGTGCCAGCAGCCCTACAGACAGGGGGGCAGAGACCCAGTACTTC. Its translation: CASSPTDRGAETQYF. The full variable domain, its missing parts supplied by reference TRBV9 and TRBJ2-5, is DSGVTQTPKHLITATGQRVTLRCSPRSGDLSVYWYQQSLDQGLQFLIQYYNGEERAKGNILERFSAQQFPDLHSELNLSSLELGDSALYFCASSPTDRGAETQYFGPGTRLLVL.

The chain links TRBV5-5 to TRBJ2-3; D might be TRBD1 (5 bases). Per the germline V gene, CDR1 is SGHKS and CDR2 is YYEKEE (reference sequence). V was pared by 2 bases and J by 4 bases, with 11 bases between. The CDR3 spans 14 residues. CDR3 residues: CASSFRAPADTQYF. The CDR3 DNA reads TGTGCCAGCAGCTTCAGGGCCCCCGCAGATACGCAGTATTTT. The full variable domain, its missing parts supplied by reference TRBV5-5 and TRBJ2-3, is DAGVTQSPTHLIKTRGQQVTLRCSPISGHKSVSWYQQVLGQGPQFIFQYYEKEERGRGNFPDRFSARQFPNYSSELNVNALLLGDSALYLCASSFRAPADTQYFGPGTRLTVL.

The count of this clone is one. V and J are TRBV19 and TRBJ2-1, with TRBD2 matching over 9 bases. The germline CDR1 and CDR2 sequences are LNHDA and SQIVND (reference sequence). Trimming removed 5 bases from V and 3 bases from J; junction bases left unmatched: 2. This CDR3 region has 14 residues. The CDR3 sequence: CASSLSGGYNEQFF. As DNA, the CDR3 is TGTGCCAGTAGTCTTAGCGGGGGCTACAATGAGCAGTTCTTC.

In nucleotides, the CDR3 is TGTGCCAGCAGCCCAAGGCCCCCAGGGTATGAGAACACTGAAGCTTTCTTT. As protein: CASSPRPPGYENTEAFF. This chain joins TRBV11-3 and TRBJ1-1; tentative D call: TRBD1 (5 bases). The CDR3 covers 17 residues. Looked up from germline, CDR1 is SGHNT and CDR2 is YENEEA. Trimming left V 5 bases short and J 1 base short, with 20 bases between.

In this sample, this clone turned up a few times. The V and J genes are TRBV15 and TRBJ2-1; no reliable D call. The CDR3 sequence is 15 residues long. Germline CDR1 and CDR2: LNHNV and YYDKDF (reference sequence). Trimming shortened V by 0 bases and J by 2 bases, and 8 bases separated the two germline ends. CDR3 amino acids: CATSRDLNTYNEQFF. The CDR3 bases are TGTGCCACCAGCAGAGATTTAAACACCTACAATGAGCAGTTCTTC.